This T cell receptor beta chain was captured by sequencing in a study of CD8 T cells in Susac syndrome. Multiple sclerosis controls were treatment-naive patients with stable or active relapsing-remitting disease. Isolation of CD8+ and CD4+ T cells was performed negatively, whereas enrichment of TEMRA cells was done by FACS. About 0.5 to 1 ug RNA was reverse transcribed with random hexamers. Coverage of TCR beta CDR3 amplification by immunoSEQ multiplex PCR extended to 54 Vbeta and 13 Jbeta. TCRdb reanalysed the immunoSEQ multiplex PCR reads using MiXCR and keeps one entry per CDR3 protein. Of about 150,000 distinct CDR3 sequences in the sample, about 94% were seen once. The CDR3 totals 15 residues. V was pared by 1 base and J by 1 base, with 12 bases between. Germline-derived CDR1 and CDR2 are SGHNT and YYREEE (reference sequence). Only one count was recorded for this clonotype.

The receptor's source is a human donor with multiple sclerosis. The sequenced material came from CD8+ T cells from PBMCs. This chain connects TRBV5-4 to TRBJ2-7; D gene uncertain. CDR3 DNA: TGTGCCAGCAGCTTGATGTTAGCACCTTCCTACGAGCAGTACTTC. Protein product: CASSLMLAPSYEQYF.